This passage covers 19 T cell receptor beta chains from one sample sequenced in a study of CD8 T cells in Susac syndrome. With random hexamers, reverse transcription was performed on about 0.45 to 1 ug of RNA. TCRdb used MiXCR to reprocess the immunoSEQ multiplex PCR reads, holding one entry per CDR3 protein. The data show about 69,000 distinct CDR3 sequences, roughly 90% seen once. The sequenced sample was CD8+ T cells from PBMCs. The receptors derive from a human donor with multiple sclerosis.

The chain has TRBV7-8 and TRBJ2-3; 10 nucleotides match TRBD1. J was trimmed by 6 bases and V by 5 bases; bases with no gene match: 8. Germline assignment: CDR1 SGHVS and CDR2 FQNEAQ. This CDR3 contains 15 residues. The CDR3 nucleotides read TGTGCCAGCAGCATCCGGGACAGGGGCTGGGATACGCAGTATTTT. Translating it yields CASSIRDRGWDTQYF.

The CDR3 nucleotides read TGTGCCAGCAGCTTGCCTAGCGCCCACTACGAGCAGTACTTC. Its translation: CASSLPSAHYEQYF. The J gene is TRBJ2-7, the V gene TRBV5-4; D is perhaps TRBD2 (6 bases). The V end lost 1 base, the J end lost 3 bases, and 11 bases lay between the germline ends. CDR1 and CDR2 (germline): SGHNT, YYREEE (reference sequence). The CDR3 spans 14 residues. Together with reference TRBV5-4 and TRBJ2-7, the CDR3 gives the full variable domain: ETGVTQSPTHLIKTRGQQVTLRCSSQSGHNTVSWYQQALGQGPQFIFQYYREEENGRGNFPPRFSGLQFPNYSSELNVNALELDDSALYLCASSLPSAHYEQYFGPGTRLTVT.

This chain uses TRBV27 with TRBJ2-1, with 7 nucleotides matching TRBD2. CDR1 is MNHEY and CDR2 is SMNVEV in the germline V gene (reference sequence). With V trimmed by 5 bases and J by 6 bases, 13 bases remained unmatched. This CDR3 has 16 amino acids. CDR3 DNA: TGTGCCAGCAGTCCCCTTCTCGGGAGGCAAACCAATGAGCAGTTCTTC. This gives the protein CASSPLLGRQTNEQFF.

J is TRBJ1-2 and V is TRBV9; a possible D gene is TRBD1 (5 bases). V gave up 6 bases and J gave up 6 bases, with 9 bases separating them. Germline V gene data show CDR1 as SGDLS and CDR2 as YYNGEE. This CDR3 has 11 amino acids. CDR3 sequence reads: CASKGTDGYTF. For the CDR3, the DNA is TGTGCCAGCAAGGGGACCGATGGCTACACCTTC.

The chain carries TRBV20-1 and TRBJ1-5, with D uncertain. Germline V lookup: CDR1 DFQATT, CDR2 SNEGSKA (reference sequence). CDR3 length: 9 residues. Deletions cut 4 bases from V and 5 bases from J, with 0 bases between. The CDR3 bases are TGCAGTGCTAATCAGCCCCAGCATTTT. Its translation: CSANQPQHF.

V and J are TRBV7-2 and TRBJ2-3; TRBD2 agrees at 8 bases. Germline values: CDR1 SGHTA, CDR2 FQGNSA. This CDR3 is 16 amino acids long. Trimming took 0 bases from V and 4 from J; bases not matched to a gene: 6. The CDR3 reads CASSLATGGASDTQYF. The CDR3 nucleotides read TGTGCCAGCAGCTTAGCAACCGGGGGGGCCTCAGATACGCAGTATTTT.

The V gene is TRBV20-1, the J gene TRBJ1-2; D uncertain. The CDR3 contains 13 residues. Trimming took off 6 bases at V and 8 bases at J, with 19 bases between the two ends. Germline CDR1 DFQATT, CDR2 SNEGSKA (reference sequence). The CDR3 nucleotides read TGCAGTGCCCCCCCGTTTACCCGCCCGGGCTACACCTTC. This sequence encodes CSAPPFTRPGYTF.

J is TRBJ2-3 and V is TRBV6-5; D is tentatively TRBD1 or TRBD2 (5 bases each). CDR3 length: 13 amino acids. V shed 8 bases and J shed 0 bases, with 9 bases lying between them. From germline, CDR1 is MNHEY and CDR2 SVGAGI. The CDR3 spells CASGRGSTDTQYF. CDR3 DNA: TGTGCCAGCGGTCGGGGCAGCACAGATACGCAGTATTTT.

V is TRBV19 and J is TRBJ1-5, with D unresolved. The CDR3 covers 13 residues. Germline V CDR1 and CDR2: LNHDA, SQIVND (reference sequence). The germline V and J ends were trimmed by 5 bases and 10 bases, with 15 bases remaining between them. CDR3: CASSLGPPDPQHF. The CDR3 coding sequence is TGTGCCAGTAGTTTAGGGCCGCCAGACCCCCAGCATTTT.

The CDR3 coding sequence is TGTGCCAGCAGTTACGGCGTTGGGGGGAGCTCCTACAATGAGCAGTTCTTC. Translated, it gives CASSYGVGGSSYNEQFF. The V call is TRBV6-2 or TRBV6-3, the J call TRBJ2-1, with a possible D match to TRBD2 (6 bases). Germline CDR1 MNHEY, CDR2 SVGEGT. The CDR3 has 17 amino acids. The V gene lost 2 bases and the J gene lost 0 bases, with 14 bases spanning the gap.

V is TRBV6-5 and J is TRBJ1-2; no definite D call. Germline-derived CDR1 and CDR2 are MNHEY and SVGAGI. The CDR3 contains 18 residues. V dropped 0 bases and J dropped 3 bases, with 20 bases sitting between them. The chain's CDR3 is CASSYSMPAAAHHYGYTF. The CDR3 DNA follows: TGTGCCAGCAGTTACTCGATGCCGGCGGCGGCTCATCACTATGGCTACACCTTC.

This clonotype was detected only once. The rearrangement uses TRBV29-1 and TRBJ1-2; D might be TRBD1 (5 bases). Germline V gene sequence: CDR1 SQVTM, CDR2 ANQGSEA. Trimming cost V 6 bases and J 8 bases, with 16 bases left between them. The CDR3 runs to 12 residues. The CDR3 region has the DNA TGCAGCGTGGGGCTTGGGGGAGAAGGCTACACCTTC. This sequence encodes CSVGLGGEGYTF. The complete variable domain, with remaining parts taken from reference TRBV29-1 and TRBJ1-2, reads SAVISQKPSRDICQRGTSLTIQCQVDSQVTMMFWYRQQPGQSLTLIATANQGSEATYESGFVIDKFPISRPNLTFSTLTVSNMSPEDSSIYLCSVGLGGEGYTFGSGTRLTVV.

This chain uses TRBV3-1 with TRBJ2-7; D is uncertain. Trimming cost V 1 base and J 6 bases, with 4 bases left between them. The CDR3 runs 11 residues. CDR1 and CDR2 (germline): LGHDT, YNNKEL (reference sequence). CDR3 sequence reads: CASSQGGEQYF. CDR3 DNA sequence: TGTGCCAGCAGCCAAGGAGGCGAGCAGTACTTC.

CDR3 bases: TGTGCCAGCAGCTTAGGCCTCGGGGGTTACGAGCAGTACTTC. This sequence encodes CASSLGLGGYEQYF. The V gene is TRBV13, the J gene TRBJ2-7; a weak D match, TRBD2 (6 bases). Per the germline V gene, CDR1 is PRHDT and CDR2 is FYEKMQ (reference sequence). V lost 0 bases to trimming and J lost 4 bases, with 10 bases between them. The CDR3 sequence is 14 residues long. The full variable domain, with the rest looked up from reference TRBV13 and TRBJ2-7, is AAGVIQSPRHLIKEKRETATLKCYPIPRHDTVYWYQQGPGQDPQFLISFYEKMQSDKGSIPDRFSAQQFSDYHSELNMSSLELGDSALYFCASSLGLGGYEQYFGPGTRLTVT.

The chain combines TRBV12-3 or TRBV12-4 with TRBJ2-1, with TRBD1 identical over 7 bases. Losses at the gene ends were 6 bases for V and 4 bases for J; bases not matched to a gene: 6. The CDR3 is 14 amino acids. CDR3 sequence (DNA): TGTGCCAGCAGCCCGGACAGGATATACAATGAGCAGTTCTTC. Encoded protein: CASSPDRIYNEQFF.

V and J are TRBV12-3 or TRBV12-4 and TRBJ2-3; 11 bases agree with TRBD2. After removal of 2 bases from V and 6 bases from J, the junction contained 4 bases not matched to a gene. This CDR3 is built from 15 residues. The chain's CDR3 is CASSLIAGGPDTQYF. CDR3 sequence (DNA): TGTGCCAGCAGTTTAATAGCGGGGGGGCCCGATACGCAGTATTTT.

V gene TRBV7-6 combines with J gene TRBJ1-1; 8 positions agree with TRBD1. Per germline, CDR1 SGHVS and CDR2 FNYEAQ. The CDR3 totals 15 residues. V shed 5 bases, J shed 5 bases, and the junction held 10 bases outside the gene matches. DNA for the CDR3: TGTGCCAGCAGCCTAGGGACAGGCGAGGGTACTGAAGCTTTCTTT. Amino acid sequence: CASSLGTGEGTEAFF. Full variable domain (missing parts from reference TRBV7-6 and TRBJ1-1): GAGVSQSPRYKVTKRGQDVALRCDPISGHVSLYWYRQALGQGPEFLTYFNYEAQQDKSGLPNDRFSAERPEGSISTLTIQRTEQRDSAMYRCASSLGTGEGTEAFFGQGTRLTVV.

The chain joins TRBV4-2 to TRBJ1-5; D is uncertain. Trimming took off 2 bases at V and 0 bases at J, with 17 bases between the two ends. Germline assignment: CDR1 LGHNA and CDR2 YNFKEQ. This CDR3 comprises 18 residues. The CDR3 DNA reads TGTGCCAGCAGCCAACACATCCTGGACCCCAATAGCAATCAGCCCCAGCATTTT. This gives the protein CASSQHILDPNSNQPQHF.

V gene TRBV9 combines with J gene TRBJ2-1, with D hard to call. V shed 4 bases and J shed 2 bases, with 4 bases lying between them. The CDR3 consists of 12 residues. Germline V gene sequence: CDR1 SGDLS, CDR2 YYNGEE. Written as DNA, the CDR3 is TGTGCCAGCAGCTCGACCTACAATGAGCAGTTCTTC. Amino acid sequence: CASSSTYNEQFF.